This T cell receptor beta chain was identified during a study of blood T cell repertoires in COVID-19. Background on the study: Sample material is recorded as cDNA or gDNA derived from T cells, B-cell-depleted T cells, or PBMCs.

Germline CDR1 MDHEN, CDR2 SYDVKM. J lost 4 bases, V lost 6 bases, and 5 bases had no gene match. This CDR3 comprises 13 residues. Sequencing used immunoSEQ multiplex PCR; TCRdb keeps in-frame clones, though not all of them. The top ten hold about 12% of the sample, which has some 37,000 clones, under 90% seen once. The chain has TRBV28 and TRBJ1-2; 7 positions match TRBD1. Sample: peripheral blood. This clonotype originated in a man aged 65-85 years with acute or convalescent COVID-19. The CDR3 protein is CASSPGQLYGYTF. In nucleotides, the CDR3 is TGTGCCAGCAGCCCGGGACAGCTCTATGGCTACACCTTC.